This paragraph reports one TCR beta chain. What it binds is not known. Using viral peptide pools, the ViraFEST assay grew out antigen-specific CD4+ T cells prior to sequencing. It was after roughly ten days of culture that CD4+ T cells were isolated. Vaccinated participants had no history of SARS-CoV-2 infection and tested negative for nucleocapsid antibodies. Half the medium was swapped for IL-2 medium on days 3 and 7. This sample is part of a study of vaccination effects on CD4 cells after COVID-19. Here immunoSEQ multiplex PCR was the method, and the copy in TCRdb shows in-frame clones only, minus some. The sample includes tens of thousands of clones, roughly 80% of them seen just once. Notes on the study in general: Healthy vaccinees' vaccine-induced clones included only 1 of 255 cross-reacting with common cold coronaviruses.

Germline V gene lookup returns CDR1 SQVTM and CDR2 ANQGSEA. This CDR3 has 12 amino acids. Trimming took 7 bases from V and 7 from J; bases not matched to a gene: 8. The clonotype was recovered from a human donor who received a COVID-19 vaccine. The sequences come from CD4+ T cells from PBMCs cultured with HCoV-NL63 spike peptides, collected before COVID-19 vaccination. The chain is built from TRBV29-1 and TRBJ2-3; TRBD1 aligns across 7 bases. The CDR3 DNA sequence: TGCAGCGCATCCGGGACAGCTCATACGCAGTATTTT. Translated, it gives CSASGTAHTQYF.